The rows below give T cell receptor beta chains drawn from one sample of a study of blood T cell repertoires in COVID-19. Data came from immunoSEQ multiplex PCR; TCRdb stores just in-frame clones and leaves some out. Of roughly 100,000 clones in the sample, about 89% are singletons; the top ten hold 3.5%. The specimen sequenced was peripheral blood. Receptors originate from a woman aged 60 to 75 with acute or convalescent COVID-19. Both conserved end residues are part of each CDR3. The D gene is left open where the match is weak. Clone size, where shown, is once, few, many, or a class for clones that have expanded.

>.|TRBJ2-4|TRBV28|.
TGTGCCAGCAGTGAACAGGGTACGTCCAACATTCAGTACTTC
CASSEQGTSNIQYF
>.|TRBJ1-3|TRBV7-9|TRBD1
TGTGCCAGCAGCCCCCGGACAGGGCAAAACACCATATATTTT
CASSPRTGQNTIYF
>once|TRBJ1-1|TRBV9|.
TGTGCCAGCAGCGTAGATGGTAGGGGCGAAGCTTTCTTT
CASSVDGRGEAFF
>.|TRBJ2-3|TRBV6-1|.
TGTGCCAGCAGTGGCCCTATACGGCGGTCGACAGATACGCAGTATTTT
CASSGPIRRSTDTQYF
>.|TRBJ2-3|TRBV24-1|.
TGTGCCACCAGTGATTTGAGCGGACCTAGCACAGATACGCAGTATTTT
CATSDLSGPSTDTQYF
>few|TRBJ2-3|TRBV30|TRBD1
TGTGCCTGGAGTGTCAAGGGGGCAGGGGGTACGCAGTATTTT
CAWSVKGAGGTQYF
>few|TRBJ1-1|TRBV29-1|.
TGCAGCGTTGAGGGTTCGGGTCGGAACACTGAAGCTTTCTTT
CSVEGSGRNTEAFF
>.|TRBJ2-2|TRBV20-1|TRBD2
TGCAGTGCTAGTCGTCTAGCGGGAGCCACCACCGGGGAGCTGTTTTTT
CSASRLAGATTGELFF
>.|TRBJ2-5|TRBV5-1|TRBD1
TGCGCCAGCAGCTGGGACAGCGTTCAAGAGACCCAGTACTTC
CASSWDSVQETQYF
>.|TRBJ1-4|TRBV19|.
TGTGCCAGTACCCTCTCAATCTCCCCTACAGGGGAAAAACTGTTTTTT
CASTLSISPTGEKLFF
>.|TRBJ2-1|TRBV7-2|TRBD2
TGTGCCAGCAGCTTGAGGGCTACTAGCGGATACAATGAGCAGTTCTTC
CASSLRATSGYNEQFF
>.|TRBJ2-1|TRBV6-1|.
TGTGCCAGCAGTGAAGCTTTGGCTAGCCTCTACAATGAGCAGTTCTTC
CASSEALASLYNEQFF
>.|TRBJ2-1|TRBV20-1|TRBD2
TGCAGTGCTAGTTCCCATAGCGGGGACTCCTACAATGAGCAGTTCTTC
CSASSHSGDSYNEQFF